This record concerns one T cell receptor beta chain sequence. Its antigen has not been determined. No much larger clone exists at a distance of one base, and base qualities are not known. Non-adjacent lung tissue was taken as far as possible from the malignant lesion, at least 3 cm away, from the same resection. The record originates from a study of CD4 T cells in lung cancer (dated by TCRdb to between 2018 and 2021). About the study as a whole: In the study, blood T cells of NSCLC patients were screened for responses to candidate mutation-encoded neoepitopes, and neoantigen-specific CD4+ T-cell clones and TCRs were isolated. Tumor and non-adjacent lung tissue came from a handful of patients undergoing curative-intent resections for stage I-III non-small cell lung cancer. The resected patients had lung adenocarcinoma or squamous cell carcinoma, were aged 60 to 69 at blood donation, and mostly were former smokers. Deep sequencing of TCRB was used to follow the frequency of neoantigen-specific clonotypes in tumor resections, non-adjacent lung and cultured T-cell products. Before blood donation, patients had received treatments including platinum chemotherapy, and some received nivolumab or pembrolizumab.

Overall study results and their limits: Rather than memory responses to the cancer, some blood-derived responses might reflect cross-reactivity or in vitro priming of naive T cells.

Receptor libraries were prepared by the immunoSEQ multiplex PCR assay. DNA was isolated with Qiagen DNeasy or QIAamp micro DNA kits and TCRB sequenced with the Adaptive Biotechnology human TCRB sequencing kit. Sequencing of TCRB libraries was performed on an Illumina MiSeq. As for how the authors treated the data: The kit provider's software was used to analyze TCRB sequence data, and Fisher's exact test was applied to assess tumor enrichment of clonotype templates. Drawn from immuneACCESS, this table holds only the in-frame rearrangements with V and J called that TCRdb kept. Clones are partly lost; checked studies trace under half to an unresolved V gene and leave the rest unexplained. V and J calls plus clone size are reproduced from that table; the DNA served to infer D and trimming. The sample data list roughly 9,800 clones, and around 66% of these were observed just once. The top ten constitute 15% of the sample.

For CDR1 and CDR2, the germline V gene lists SGHRS and YFSETQ. Unmatched junction bases come to 3, with V trimmed by 0 bases and J by 7 bases. Including the terminal cysteine and phenylalanine, the CDR3 comprises 13 residues. Solely the CDR3 DNA is kept, with 39 bases framed from the first base. Material for sequencing was normal lung tissue taken away from the tumor. The chain couples TRBV5-1 to TRBJ1-2, with TRBD1 matching 7 junction bases. The source is a man aged 55 to 70 with non-small cell lung cancer. Read as DNA, the sequence is TGCGCCAGCAGCTTGGAAGGGGGCCGTGGCTACACCTTC. The encoded protein is CASSLEGGRGYTF.